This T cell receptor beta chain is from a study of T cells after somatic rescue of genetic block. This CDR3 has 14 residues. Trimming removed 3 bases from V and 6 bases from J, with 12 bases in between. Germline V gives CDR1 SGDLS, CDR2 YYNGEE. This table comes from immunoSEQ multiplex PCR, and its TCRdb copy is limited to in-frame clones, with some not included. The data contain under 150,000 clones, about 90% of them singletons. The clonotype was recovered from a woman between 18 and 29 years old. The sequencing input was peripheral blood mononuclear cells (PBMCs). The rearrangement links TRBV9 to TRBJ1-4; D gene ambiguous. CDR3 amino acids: CASSAPRIYEKLFF. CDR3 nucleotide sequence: TGTGCCAGCAGCGCGCCACGGATATATGAAAAACTGTTTTTT. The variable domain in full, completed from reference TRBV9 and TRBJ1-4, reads DSGVTQTPKHLITATGQRVTLRCSPRSGDLSVYWYQQSLDQGLQFLIQYYNGEERAKGNILERFSAQQFPDLHSELNLSSLELGDSALYFCASSAPRIYEKLFFGSGTQLSVL.